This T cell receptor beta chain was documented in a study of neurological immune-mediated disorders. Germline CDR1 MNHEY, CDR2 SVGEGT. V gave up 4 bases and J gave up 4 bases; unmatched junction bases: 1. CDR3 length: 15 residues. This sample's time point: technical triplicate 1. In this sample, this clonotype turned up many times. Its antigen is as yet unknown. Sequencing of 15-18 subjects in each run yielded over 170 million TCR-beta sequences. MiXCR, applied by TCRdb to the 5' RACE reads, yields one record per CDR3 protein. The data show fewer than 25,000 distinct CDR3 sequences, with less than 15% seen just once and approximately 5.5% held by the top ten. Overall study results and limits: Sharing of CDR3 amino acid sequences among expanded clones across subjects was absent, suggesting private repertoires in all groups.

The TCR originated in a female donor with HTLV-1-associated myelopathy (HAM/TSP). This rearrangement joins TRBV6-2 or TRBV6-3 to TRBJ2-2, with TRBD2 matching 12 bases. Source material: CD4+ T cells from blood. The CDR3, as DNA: TGTGCCAGCAGTTCGACTAGCGGGGGCACCGGGGAGCTGTTTTTT. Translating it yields CASSSTSGGTGELFF.